These 24 T cell receptor beta chains were all obtained from the same sample, sequenced in a study of T cells in Graves' hyperthyroidism and ophthalmopathy. Template material for amplifying TCR beta CDR3 regions consisted of RNA transcripts. The study used the HTBI primer set for a first-round RT-PCR of the TCR CDR3. TCRdb used MiXCR to reprocess the multiplex PCR reads, holding one entry per CDR3 protein. The top ten clones hold roughly 80% of a sample with about 360,000 distinct CDR3 sequences, just under 25% of them seen once. Sequenced sample: blood. The receptors were gathered from a man in his forties or fifties with Graves' hyperthyroidism.

This clonotype was seen more than once but under ten times. The chain joins TRBV7-3 to TRBJ1-3; 7 bases agree with TRBD1. This CDR3 has 16 amino acids. V shed 5 bases, J shed 0 bases, and the junction held 7 bases outside the gene matches. In germline, CDR1 is SGHTA, CDR2 FQGTGA. CDR3 coding DNA: TGTGCCAGCAGCAGGAGACAGGGAAGCTCTGGAAACACCATATATTTT. Amino acid sequence: CASSRRQGSSGNTIYF. Full variable domain (missing parts from reference TRBV7-3 and TRBJ1-3): GAGVSQTPSNKVTEKGKYVELRCDPISGHTALYWYRQSLGQGPEFLIYFQGTGAADDSGLPNDRFFAVRPEGSVSTLKIQRTERGDSAVYLCASSRRQGSSGNTIYFGEGSWLTVV.

This clonotype has more than one count but fewer than ten. V gene TRBV6-5 combines with J gene TRBJ2-7; a weak D match, TRBD2 (6 bases). CDR1 MNHEY and CDR2 SVGAGI come from the germline V gene. Between the trimmed V and J ends, which lost 3 bases and 4 bases, there was a span of 16 bases. This CDR3 is built from 15 residues. In DNA form, the CDR3 reads TGTGCCAGCAGTTATAGTAGACCGGGGACTTACGAGCAGTACTTC. It yields the protein CASSYSRPGTYEQYF.

The J gene is TRBJ2-5, the V gene TRBV5-5, with 7 bases identical to TRBD2. The ends lost 0 bases at V and 1 base at J; junction bases unmatched: 6. This CDR3 has 16 residues. CDR1 and CDR2 (germline): SGHKS, YYEKEE (reference sequence). This CDR3 is CASSLAGRGSQETQYF. CDR3 in DNA: TGTGCCAGCAGCTTGGCGGGGCGGGGGAGCCAAGAGACCCAGTACTTC. The full variable domain, completed using reference TRBV5-5 and TRBJ2-5, is DAGVTQSPTHLIKTRGQQVTLRCSPISGHKSVSWYQQVLGQGPQFIFQYYEKEERGRGNFPDRFSARQFPNYSSELNVNALLLGDSALYLCASSLAGRGSQETQYFGPGTRLLVL.

The chain links TRBV20-1 to TRBJ1-6, with D unclear. Germline lookup yields CDR1 DFQATT and CDR2 SNEGSKA (reference sequence). The V gene lost 5 bases and the J gene lost 0 bases, with 14 bases spanning the gap. The CDR3 is made up of 16 amino acids. The CDR3, as DNA: TGCAGTGCTTCTTACCCCCGGGGCTCCTATAATTCACCCCTCCACTTT. Translating it yields CSASYPRGSYNSPLHF.

Only a few counts were recorded for this clonotype. V and J are TRBV15 and TRBJ1-5; D unresolved. The ends were cut back, 1 base at V and 6 bases at J, with 10 bases in the middle. Germline loops: CDR1 LNHNV, CDR2 YYDKDF (reference sequence). This CDR3 is 14 amino acids long. DNA for the CDR3: TGTGCCACCAGCAGAGTTGGGGTGGGTCAGCCCCAGCATTTT. This codes for CATSRVGVGQPQHF.

This clonotype was detected only a few times. The chain employs TRBV20-1 and TRBJ1-2, with a possible D match to TRBD1 (5 bases). The CDR3 is made up of 17 amino acids. Germline loops: CDR1 DFQATT, CDR2 SNEGSKA (reference sequence). V was pared by 3 bases and J by 3 bases, with 23 bases between. CDR3 in amino acids: CSARAVGEQGGDYGYTF. The DNA for the CDR3 is TGCAGTGCTAGGGCGGTCGGGGAACAAGGAGGGGACTATGGCTACACCTTC.

The chain is built from TRBV6-6 and TRBJ2-1; 12 bases are shared with TRBD2. The CDR3 has 15 amino acids. Per germline, CDR1 MNHNY and CDR2 SVGAGI (reference sequence). V was clipped by 2 bases and J by 9 bases; unmatched bases: 5. The CDR3 loop is CASSYRTSGTGEQFF. The CDR3 DNA reads as TGTGCCAGCAGTTACCGGACTAGCGGGACTGGTGAGCAGTTCTTC.

V and J are TRBV10-2 and TRBJ2-7; 9 bases line up with TRBD1. Unmatched junction bases numbered 3, after V lost 6 bases and J lost 3 bases. The CDR3 is 13 residues long. CDR1 is WSHSY and CDR2 is SAAADI in the germline V gene. CDR3 DNA sequence: TGCGCCAGCAGGGGGACAGGGTACTACGAGCAGTACTTC. This translates into CASRGTGYYEQYF.

The rearrangement links TRBV6-1 to TRBJ2-7, with TRBD2 matching over 7 bases. The V and J ends lost 6 bases and 5 bases, in that order; junction bases with no gene match: 4. CDR1 and CDR2 (germline): MNHNS, SASEGT. The CDR3 length is 12 residues. The CDR3 reads CASRAGANEQYF. The DNA for the CDR3 is TGTGCCAGCAGGGCGGGAGCTAACGAGCAGTACTTC.

This clonotype was picked up a small number of times. The CDR3 sequence is CASSELGAGNKNTEAFF. The CDR3 DNA reads as TGTGCCAGCAGTGAATTGGGGGCAGGCAATAAGAACACTGAAGCTTTCTTT. The rearrangement joins TRBV25-1 to TRBJ1-1; D is possibly TRBD1 (6 bases). In germline, CDR1 is MGHDK, CDR2 SYGVNS. V lost 1 base and J lost 1, with 16 bases in between. The CDR3 runs to 17 residues.

This clonotype was observed a few times. The chain joins TRBV5-1 to TRBJ2-1, with 7 bases aligning to TRBD2. The CDR3 loop spans 17 amino acids. The junction had 16 bases not matched to a gene; V was cut back by 3 bases and J by 7 bases. CDR1 is SGHRS, CDR2 YFSETQ, per germline. The chain's CDR3 is CASSSSPGLRLRNEQFF. The CDR3 DNA sequence: TGCGCCAGCAGCTCCTCACCGGGACTACGTCTAAGGAATGAGCAGTTCTTC.

This clonotype has at least ten counts. The chain carries TRBV11-2 and TRBJ2-1; no clear D. Germline V gene lookup returns CDR1 SGHAT and CDR2 FQNNGV. V was clipped by 5 bases and J by 4 bases, with 18 bases between them. CDR3 length: 16 residues. The CDR3 nucleotides are TGTGCCAGCAGCCAAAGGGTTTCCCCGGTTTACAATGAGCAGTTCTTC. Its translation is CASSQRVSPVYNEQFF.

The chain has TRBV6-2 or TRBV6-3 and TRBJ2-4; tentative D call: TRBD2 (6 bases). The CDR3 is made up of 15 amino acids. The germline V gene encodes CDR1 MNHEY and CDR2 SVGEGT. V dropped 2 bases and J dropped 4 bases, with 12 bases sitting between them. The DNA of the CDR3 is TGTGCCAGCAGTTACAGGGCCCGGGGGAAAAACATTCAGTACTTC. Protein product: CASSYRARGKNIQYF.

Here the CDR3 reads CASSMGESEAFF. The CDR3 DNA is TGTGCCAGTAGTATGGGGGAGTCTGAAGCTTTCTTT. The chain recombines TRBV19 with TRBJ1-1; TRBD1 might be the D (5 bases). Between the trimmed V and J ends, which lost 3 bases and 6 bases, there was a span of 8 bases. The CDR3 is made up of 12 amino acids. CDR1 LNHDA and CDR2 SQIVND come from the germline V gene (reference sequence).

This clonotype was detected ten times or more. This rearrangement joins TRBV6-1 to TRBJ2-3, with D possibly TRBD2 on 5 matching bases. Germline assignment: CDR1 MNHNS and CDR2 SASEGT. This CDR3 comprises 19 residues. Trimming stripped 4 bases from V and 1 base from J, with 24 bases between. Written as DNA, the CDR3 is TGTGCCAGCAGTGGGGAACCGGCGTCTAGCCTGGTACGCACAGATACGCAGTATTTT. The encoded protein is CASSGEPASSLVRTDTQYF.

This clonotype showed up just a few times. At one boundary the junction diverges from the germline segment, which might be a read error. The chain joins TRBV18 to TRBJ2-5; D not certain. CDR3 size: 15 residues. CDR1 and CDR2 from the germline V gene are KGHSH and LQKENI. CDR3 sequence (DNA): TGTGCCAGCTCACCGACGAATGATCCCTCCCAAGGGCCCCACTTC. Translated: CASSPTNDPSQGPHF.

This clonotype was found many times. The chain links TRBV12-3 or TRBV12-4 to TRBJ2-1; possibly TRBD1 or TRBD2 for D (5 bases each). V was trimmed by 5 bases and J by 7 bases, leaving 12 bases between them. This CDR3 region has 13 residues. CDR3 loop: CASSGTSRNEQFF. CDR3 in DNA: TGTGCCAGCAGTGGGACCAGCCGGAATGAGCAGTTCTTC.

This clonotype was seen more than once but under ten times. The chain recombines TRBV3-1 with TRBJ2-1; no definite D call. The V and J ends lost 3 bases and 15 bases respectively, with 15 bases between them. Germline V lookup: CDR1 LGHDT, CDR2 YNNKEL (reference sequence). The CDR3 runs to 12 residues. CDR3 amino acids: CASSQAPGLSFF. The DNA of the CDR3 is TGTGCCAGCAGCCAGGCTCCGGGCTTGTCGTTCTTC.

The chain is built from TRBV7-2 and TRBJ1-3, with 7 bases lining up with TRBD1. Germline V gene data show CDR1 as SGHTA and CDR2 as FQGNSA. The CDR3 spans 15 residues. With V trimmed by 3 bases and J by 2 bases, 4 bases remained unmatched. The CDR3 loop reads CASSLLQGPGNTIYF. As DNA, the CDR3 is TGTGCCAGCAGCTTGCTACAGGGGCCTGGAAACACCATATATTTT. Full variable domain (rest looked up from reference TRBV7-2 and TRBJ1-3): GAGVSQSPSNKVTEKGKDVELRCDPISGHTALYWYRQSLGQGLEFLIYFQGNSAPDKSGLPSDRFSAERTGGSVSTLTIQRTQQEDSAVYLCASSLLQGPGNTIYFGEGSWLTVV.

In its sample, this clonotype was seen many times. V gene TRBV2 combines with J gene TRBJ2-7, with D unclear. V was cut by 1 base and J by 0 bases, with 4 bases left in between. CDR1 SNHLY and CDR2 FYNNEI come from the germline V gene. The CDR3 spans 13 residues. This CDR3 is CASSEGFSYEQYF. CDR3 nucleotide sequence: TGTGCCAGCAGTGAAGGATTCTCCTACGAGCAGTACTTC.

This clonotype was detected many times. The chain joins TRBV16 to TRBJ1-5; 9 positions match TRBD1. In germline, CDR1 is KGHSY, CDR2 FQNENV. The CDR3 contains 15 residues. V was pared by 2 bases and J by 6 bases, with 5 bases of the junction left unmatched. CDR3 protein: CASSQLTGGGQPQHF. CDR3 nucleotides: TGTGCCAGCAGCCAACTCACAGGGGGCGGTCAGCCCCAGCATTTT.

V and J are TRBV30 and TRBJ2-7; 9 bases are a match to TRBD2. V was pared by 6 bases and J by 6 bases, with 12 bases of the junction left unmatched. CDR3 length equals 14 residues. CDR1 and CDR2 (germline): GTSNPN, SVGIG (reference sequence). The chain's CDR3 is CACRGLAGNTEQYF. For the CDR3, the DNA is TGTGCCTGCAGAGGTCTAGCGGGAAACACCGAGCAGTACTTC.

The sample holds a few counts of this clonotype. The V gene is TRBV7-9, the J gene TRBJ2-5, with TRBD1 matching 9 bases. Germline CDR1 reads SEHNR; CDR2 reads FQNEAQ (reference sequence). The CDR3 has 17 residues. The trim removed 7 bases at V and 1 base at J, leaving 13 bases unmatched. The CDR3 sequence: CASTNSLTTGGQETQYF. CDR3 nucleotides: TGTGCCAGCACCAACTCCTTGACGACAGGGGGCCAAGAGACCCAGTACTTC.

As concerns this clonotype: The germline gene is not matched at one end of the junction; a read error may be the cause. The chain recombines TRBV12-3 or TRBV12-4 with TRBJ1-1; D unresolved. The CDR3 is 11 residues long. As DNA, the CDR3 is TGTGTCAGCCTCCGTGACACTGAAGCTTTCTTT. It translates to CVSLRDTEAFF.